This T cell receptor (beta chain) is from a study of control samples from healthy donors and cancer patients. The CDR3 has 13 amino acids. CDR1 and CDR2 from the germline V gene are LNHDA and SQIVND (reference sequence). V was shortened by 9 bases and J by 5 bases, with 13 bases between the two germline ends. Measured with immunoSEQ multiplex PCR; TCRdb has only the in-frame clones, and not every one. The sample comprises 120,000 or so clones, less than 95% of which are singletons, and approximately 8.6% rests with the top ten. This rearrangement joins TRBV19 to TRBJ2-2; the D gene is possibly TRBD1 (6 bases). The TCR was taken from a man between 18 and 29 years old in good health. Specimen: blood. The CDR3 is CASSGTKTGELFF. The CDR3 DNA follows: TGTGCCAGCTCCGGGACAAAGACCGGGGAGCTGTTTTTT.